A single sample gave rise to the 29 T cell receptor beta chains below, sequenced in a study of CD8 T cells in ankylosing spondylitis. The antigens of these receptors remain unknown. In TCRdb, the 5' RACE reads were re-called with MiXCR into one record per CDR3 protein. In the table there are around 770,000 distinct CDR3 sequences, around a fifth of which are singletons. General observations from the study: What seemed typical of ankylosing spondylitis blood was a TCR beta motif built from about 8 highly homologous variants.

Sequencing input: blood, either unsorted or a sorted T cell fraction (not recorded which). The receptors were gathered from a male donor with ankylosing spondylitis.

J is TRBJ1-5 and V is TRBV5-1; 7 bases are a match to TRBD1. Per germline, CDR1 SGHRS and CDR2 YFSETQ. V lost 4 bases and J lost 1; bases outside the gene matches: 8. This CDR3 region has 16 residues. This CDR3 reads CASSVGEGASNQPQHF. In DNA form, the CDR3 reads TGCGCCAGCAGCGTCGGCGAGGGGGCGAGCAATCAGCCCCAGCATTTT.

The table lists this clonotype with a few counts. The chain couples TRBV11-2 to TRBJ1-1; D is uncertain. This CDR3 is 15 amino acids long. V lost 0 bases and J lost 0, with 8 bases in between. The germline V gene has CDR1 SGHAT and CDR2 FQNNGV. In DNA, the CDR3 is TGTGCCAGCAGCTTAGAGGGTACCGTGAACACTGAAGCTTTCTTT. Translated, it gives CASSLEGTVNTEAFF.

This chain uses TRBV2 with TRBJ2-4; 8 bases fit TRBD1. This CDR3 is built from 14 residues. Germline assignment: CDR1 SNHLY and CDR2 FYNNEI. V lost 10 bases and J lost 6; bases outside the gene matches: 11. This CDR3 reads CATLSDRVRNIQYF. CDR3 DNA: TGTGCCACCCTATCGGACAGGGTTCGAAACATTCAGTACTTC.

This clonotype showed up just a few times. The V gene is TRBV15, the J gene TRBJ1-4; no clear D gene. CDR3 length: 15 amino acids. Trimming cost V 0 bases and J 5 bases, with 10 bases left between them. CDR1 is LNHNV, CDR2 YYDKDF, per germline (reference sequence). The CDR3 coding sequence is TGTGCCACCAGCAGAGAGCCAGCGACGAATGAAAAACTGTTTTTT. Its protein product is CATSREPATNEKLFF.

Ten or more counts support this clonotype. This chain uses TRBV7-3 with TRBJ2-3; D remains ambiguous. V was pared by 2 bases and J by 5 bases, with 11 bases between. The CDR3 extends over 14 amino acids. CDR1 and CDR2 (germline): SGHTA, FQGTGA. The CDR3 DNA follows: TGTGCCAGCAGCTTAGAGACTTTACGAGATACGCAGTATTTT. Amino acids: CASSLETLRDTQYF.

This clonotype appeared many times. The V gene is TRBV27, the J gene TRBJ1-5, with D uncertain. There are 14 residues in the CDR3. Germline CDR1 is MNHEY and CDR2 is SMNVEV (reference sequence). Trimming cost V 4 bases and J 0 bases, with 7 bases left between them. CDR3 sequence: CASSSQYSNQPQHF. For the CDR3, the DNA is TGTGCCAGCAGTTCCCAATATAGCAATCAGCCCCAGCATTTT.

This clonotype was observed a handful of times. This chain uses TRBV15 with TRBJ2-5, with TRBD2 matching 8 bases. Trimming cost V 0 bases and J 5 bases; bases outside gene matches: 8. The CDR3 totals 16 residues. Germline CDR1 reads LNHNV; CDR2 reads YYDKDF (reference sequence). CDR3: CATSREPREGDETQYF. In DNA, the CDR3 is TGTGCCACCAGCAGAGAGCCCCGGGAGGGTGATGAGACCCAGTACTTC.

The chain employs TRBV7-9 and TRBJ2-1; TRBD2 aligns across 7 bases. The V gene's germline CDR1 is SEHNR and CDR2 FQNEAQ (reference sequence). The J segment lost 3 bases and the V segment lost 1 base, leaving 6 bases of the junction unmatched. The CDR3 has 16 amino acids. The CDR3 protein is CASSLGGTNFYNEQFF. The CDR3, as DNA: TGTGCCAGCAGCTTAGGCGGGACTAACTTCTACAATGAGCAGTTCTTC.

There are many counts of this clonotype. V is TRBV6-5 and J is TRBJ2-2; the match to TRBD2 covers 10 bases. In germline, CDR1 is MNHEY, CDR2 SVGAGI. The CDR3 runs 16 residues. V was pared by 0 bases and J by 6 bases, with 4 bases of the junction left unmatched. In nucleotides, the CDR3 is TGTGCCAGCAGTTACTCGAGCGGGAGGGTATCCGGGGAGCTGTTTTTT. The encoded protein is CASSYSSGRVSGELFF.

V usage is TRBV4-1 and J usage is TRBJ2-7; D might be TRBD1 or TRBD2, each matching 5 bases. CDR1 MGHRA and CDR2 YSYEKL come from the germline V gene. The ends were cut back, 0 bases at V and 2 bases at J, with 11 bases in the middle. The CDR3 has 15 amino acids. In nucleotides, the CDR3 is TGCGCCAGCAGCCAAGAAAGGGACCTCCCCTACGAGCAGTACTTC. This sequence encodes CASSQERDLPYEQYF.

CDR3 residues: CASSSLGAYEQYF. CDR3 DNA sequence: TGTGCCAGCAGCTCATTAGGGGCCTACGAGCAGTACTTC. This sequence joins TRBV7-9 and TRBJ2-7; D might be TRBD1 (5 bases). The CDR3 extends over 13 amino acids. The germline V gene encodes CDR1 SEHNR and CDR2 FQNEAQ (reference sequence). Deletions cut 4 bases from V and 2 bases from J, with 9 bases between.

CDR3 sequence (DNA): TGTGCCAGCAGTTCCCACGCCCCGACTTCTAGAAAGAGGGGCATGAACACTGAAGCTTTCTTT. Translated: CASSSHAPTSRKRGMNTEAFF. J is TRBJ1-1 and V is TRBV12-3 or TRBV12-4; a weak D match, TRBD1 (5 bases). V was trimmed by 4 bases and J by 0 bases, leaving 30 bases between them. The CDR3 contains 21 residues.

This clonotype showed up just a few times. This chain uses TRBV6-5 with TRBJ2-3; 8 nucleotides align to TRBD2. V shed 4 bases, J shed 2 bases, and the junction held 8 bases outside the gene matches. The CDR3 runs 16 residues. Germline-derived CDR1 and CDR2 are MNHEY and SVGAGI. CDR3 in amino acids: CASSSDHSGATDTQYF. CDR3 bases: TGTGCCAGCAGTTCCGATCATAGCGGGGCCACAGATACGCAGTATTTT.

V and J are TRBV12-3 or TRBV12-4 and TRBJ2-6; D remains ambiguous. The CDR3 spans 14 residues. V lost 7 bases to trimming and J lost 1 base, with 8 bases between them. As DNA, the CDR3 is TGTGCCAGCACGGAGAGGTCTGGGGCCAACGTCCTGACTTTC. This sequence encodes CASTERSGANVLTF.

The chain carries TRBV28 and TRBJ1-1; D unclear. Germline CDR1 is MDHEN and CDR2 is SYDVKM. Trimming removed 1 base at V and 6 bases at J, with 9 bases between. This CDR3 is 13 amino acids long. CDR3 amino acids: CASSLLGIPEAFF. Written as DNA, the CDR3 is TGTGCCAGCAGTTTATTAGGGATCCCTGAAGCTTTCTTT.

The rearrangement links TRBV27 to TRBJ2-7; D is uncertain. Germline V lookup: CDR1 MNHEY, CDR2 SMNVEV (reference sequence). This CDR3 comprises 15 residues. V lost 6 bases, J lost 3 bases, and 18 bases lay in between. CDR3 protein: CASSLSPPLNYEQYF. DNA of the CDR3: TGTGCCAGCAGCCTTAGCCCACCATTAAACTACGAGCAGTACTTC.

The chain links TRBV18 to TRBJ2-1; 9 bases agree with TRBD2. The CDR3 is made up of 15 amino acids. The V gene end was trimmed by 5 bases and the J gene end by 4 bases; junction bases not matched to a gene: 6. Germline V lookup: CDR1 KGHSH, CDR2 LQKENI. The CDR3 here is CASSSRTSDYNEQFF. The CDR3 DNA is TGTGCCAGCTCATCCCGGACTAGCGATTACAATGAGCAGTTCTTC.

CDR3 sequence (DNA): TGTGCCACCAGTGAGGGGGAGCAGCCCCAGCATTTT. Translated: CATSEGEQPQHF. The chain employs TRBV24-1 and TRBJ1-5, with D tentatively TRBD1 (5 bases). Germline CDR1 reads KGHDR; CDR2 reads SFDVKD. Deletions cut 4 bases from V and 7 bases from J, with 7 bases between. The CDR3 runs to 12 residues.

This chain joins TRBV12-3 or TRBV12-4 and TRBJ1-4; D gene uncertain. Trimming stripped 5 bases from V and 13 bases from J, with 17 bases between. The CDR3 runs to 13 residues. CDR3 in DNA: TGTGCCAGCAGTCCCACGTATTCTTGGCGACTGTTTTTT. It encodes CASSPTYSWRLFF.

This clonotype showed up many times. This chain connects TRBV5-1 to TRBJ2-7, with TRBD2 identical over 12 bases. The CDR3 has 13 residues. Germline V gene data show CDR1 as SGHRS and CDR2 as YFSETQ. J lost 7 bases, V lost 4 bases, and 3 bases had no gene match. The CDR3 spells CASSGLAGNEQYF. CDR3 nucleotides: TGCGCCAGCAGCGGACTAGCGGGAAATGAGCAGTACTTC.

Only a few counts were recorded for this clonotype. The chain links TRBV5-1 to TRBJ1-4, with a possible D match to TRBD1 (5 bases). Trimming stripped 4 bases from V and 2 bases from J, with 9 bases between. The CDR3 contains 14 residues. Germline V lookup: CDR1 SGHRS, CDR2 YFSETQ. DNA for the CDR3: TGCGCCAGCAGCGCGACAGCCACTAATGAAAAACTGTTTTTT. It codes for CASSATATNEKLFF.

V is TRBV5-1 and J is TRBJ2-7; no clear D gene. The germline V gene has CDR1 SGHRS and CDR2 YFSETQ. Trimming cost V 5 bases and J 7 bases, with 19 bases left between them. This CDR3 has 14 residues. In DNA, the CDR3 is TGCGCCAGCAGTCTCCGGGCCGGGCGAGAGGAGCAGTACTTC. Its translation: CASSLRAGREEQYF.

This clonotype was observed a handful of times. The chain recombines TRBV5-1 with TRBJ1-1; 8 nucleotides line up with TRBD1. Germline CDR1 and CDR2: SGHRS and YFSETQ. The CDR3 runs 15 residues. Losses at the gene ends were 3 bases for V and 0 bases for J; bases not matched to a gene: 4. The CDR3 DNA reads as TGCGCCAGCAGCTCCTGGACAGGGATGAACACTGAAGCTTTCTTT. Translating gives CASSSWTGMNTEAFF. Full variable domain (outside the CDR3, taken from reference TRBV5-1 and TRBJ1-1): KAGVTQTPRYLIKTRGQQVTLSCSPISGHRSVSWYQQTPGQGLQFLFEYFSETQRNKGNFPGRFSGRQFSNSRSEMNVSTLELGDSALYLCASSSWTGMNTEAFFGQGTRLTVV.

The genes are TRBV2 and TRBJ2-2; D is uncertain. Trimming stripped 5 bases from V and 0 bases from J, with 13 bases between. The CDR3 has 16 amino acids. In germline, CDR1 is SNHLY, CDR2 FYNNEI. The CDR3 loop is CASSPWPLANTGELFF. CDR3 bases: TGTGCCAGCAGTCCCTGGCCGCTAGCGAACACCGGGGAGCTGTTTTTT.

This clonotype was counted only a few times. The chain employs TRBV4-2 and TRBJ1-2; TRBD1 is a possible D gene (6 bases). This CDR3 is 16 amino acids long. The germline gives CDR1 LGHNA, CDR2 YNFKEQ. V was pared by 0 bases and J by 1 base, with 12 bases between. The CDR3 loop is CASSQDWGRGNYGYTF. CDR3 DNA: TGTGCCAGCAGCCAAGATTGGGGCAGGGGTAACTATGGCTACACCTTC.

The CDR3 here is CASSQRGQDREQFF. The CDR3 DNA sequence: TGTGCCAGCAGCCAGCGCGGACAGGACCGTGAGCAGTTCTTC. The V call is TRBV3-1, the J call TRBJ2-1; 7 bases match TRBD1. The V and J ends lost 3 bases and 9 bases, in that order; junction bases with no gene match: 8. In germline, CDR1 is LGHDT, CDR2 YNNKEL (reference sequence). The CDR3 is 14 residues long.

The V and J genes are TRBV25-1 and TRBJ1-2; no clear D gene. Trimming shortened V by 2 bases and J by 4 bases, and 8 bases separated the two germline ends. This CDR3 spans 13 amino acids. Looked up from germline, CDR1 is MGHDK and CDR2 is SYGVNS. As DNA, the CDR3 is TGTGCCAGCAGTGAAAGTTGGTTCTATGGCTACACCTTC. Protein: CASSESWFYGYTF.

This clonotype was seen only a few times. This sequence joins TRBV5-1 and TRBJ1-4; D may be TRBD1 (5 bases). The CDR3 has 14 amino acids. Germline values: CDR1 SGHRS, CDR2 YFSETQ. V was clipped by 1 base and J by 8 bases, with 12 bases between them. This CDR3 is CASSLRGREEKLFF. CDR3 DNA sequence: TGCGCCAGCAGCTTGCGGGGGAGAGAGGAAAAACTGTTTTTT. Supplemented by reference TRBV5-1 and TRBJ1-4, the full variable domain reads KAGVTQTPRYLIKTRGQQVTLSCSPISGHRSVSWYQQTPGQGLQFLFEYFSETQRNKGNFPGRFSGRQFSNSRSEMNVSTLELGDSALYLCASSLRGREEKLFFGSGTQLSVL.

The chain couples TRBV4-1 to TRBJ2-3; 8 bases line up with TRBD1. Trimming took 3 bases from V and 1 from J; bases not matched to a gene: 12. The germline V gene has CDR1 MGHRA and CDR2 YSYEKL. This CDR3 contains 18 residues. The CDR3 sequence: CASSQFRGPDPGTDTQYF. In nucleotides, the CDR3 is TGCGCCAGCAGCCAGTTCAGGGGGCCCGATCCAGGCACAGATACGCAGTATTTT.